Following are 32 T cell receptor beta chains from one sample sequenced in a study of beta chain features in type 1 diabetes. Expressed TCRB transcripts were sequenced because the entire RNA isolate underwent reverse transcription. The repertoire was sequenced with immunoSEQ multiplex PCR; TCRdb's copy has only in-frame clones and lacks some. The profile shows 680,000 or so clones, about 16% of them singletons. Sequenced: naive CD4+ T cells from blood. The receptors come from a man between 18 and 29 years old in good health.

V is TRBV6-6 and J is TRBJ2-5; TRBD2 agrees at 10 bases. The CDR3 is 16 amino acids. Germline assignment: CDR1 MNHNY and CDR2 SVGAGI (reference sequence). With 0 bases clipped from V and 5 bases from J, the junction kept 6 bases outside the gene matches. DNA for the CDR3: TGTGCCAGCAGTTACTCGGCTAGCGGGAGTTGGGAGACCCAGTACTTC. Translation gives CASSYSASGSWETQYF.

V usage is TRBV7-2 and J usage is TRBJ2-6; 12 nucleotides agree with TRBD1. Trimming took 1 base from V and 0 from J; bases not matched to a gene: 4. Germline V gene data show CDR1 as SGHTA and CDR2 as FQGNSA. The CDR3 is made up of 19 amino acids. Written as DNA, the CDR3 is TGTGCCAGCAGCTTAGTTTGGGACAGGGGGCTCTCTGGGGCCAACGTCCTGACTTTC. It is translated as CASSLVWDRGLSGANVLTF.

This clone was recorded a few times. V usage is TRBV2 and J usage is TRBJ1-1; 10 bases map to TRBD1. V was clipped by 9 bases and J by 5 bases; unmatched bases: 6. The CDR3 totals 13 residues. In germline, CDR1 is SNHLY, CDR2 FYNNEI. The CDR3 DNA follows: TGTGCCAGTCTGGGACAGGGGCAGACTGAAGCTTTCTTT. It specifies CASLGQGQTEAFF.

The rearrangement joins TRBV13 to TRBJ1-5, with D possibly matching TRBD1 (6 bases). This CDR3 is built from 14 residues. Germline-derived CDR1 and CDR2 are PRHDT and FYEKMQ (reference sequence). The V gene lost 2 bases and the J gene lost 7 bases, with 12 bases spanning the gap. CDR3 bases: TGTGCCAGCAGCTTAAGGGGGGCTGGGCAGCCCCAGCATTTT. Amino acids: CASSLRGAGQPQHF.

This chain links TRBV6-5 with TRBJ2-6; D unclear. Trimming took off 5 bases at V and 2 bases at J, with 10 bases between the two ends. The germline CDR1 and CDR2 sequences are MNHEY and SVGAGI. The CDR3 runs 15 residues. CDR3 loop: CASSRDLTGANVLTF. CDR3 in DNA: TGTGCCAGCAGTCGTGATCTCACTGGGGCCAACGTCCTGACTTTC.

Comment on this clone: The junction and the germline gene differ at one end; a read error may be behind it. The gene calls are TRBV29-1 and TRBJ2-7, with D perhaps TRBD2 (5 bases). CDR3 length equals 12 residues. Germline CDR1 is SQVTM and CDR2 is ANQGSEA. The DNA for the CDR3 is TGCAGCGTTGGTTGGGAGTCCTCCGAGCAGTACTTC. Its protein is CSVGWESSEQYF.

This clone was detected only a few times. This chain connects TRBV5-6 to TRBJ2-5; TRBD1 aligns across 7 bases. Near its end, the DNA agrees better with TRBJ2-7, so the J call may be wrong. CDR1 and CDR2 from the germline V gene are SGHDT and YYEEEE. The CDR3 spans 14 residues. In DNA, the CDR3 is TGTGCCAGCAGCCTGATAACAGGGGACTACGAGCAGTACTTC. It yields the protein CASSLITGDYEQYF.

The V gene is TRBV14, the J gene TRBJ1-1, with D unclear. Trimming cost V 4 bases and J 4 bases, with 19 bases left between them. CDR1 is SGHDN, CDR2 FVKESK, per germline. The CDR3 covers 16 residues. CDR3 sequence: CASSLLSGRWGTEAFF. DNA for the CDR3: TGTGCCAGCAGCCTCCTCAGTGGACGATGGGGCACTGAAGCTTTCTTT.

This clone has a handful of counts. The chain carries TRBV4-3 and TRBJ2-1, with D maybe TRBD2 (7 bases). Trimming stripped 0 bases from V and 9 bases from J, with 15 bases between. The length of the CDR3 is 15 residues. The germline CDR1 and CDR2 sequences are LGHNA and YSLEER. The CDR3 DNA reads as TGCGCCAGCAGCCAAGAGGGGGGGACAATTGGTGAGCAGTTCTTC. Protein: CASSQEGGTIGEQFF.

Turning to this clone: Distinct nucleotide sequences in the sample also encode this CDR3. The chain carries TRBV5-1 and TRBJ1-5; TRBD1 matches at 7 bases. The CDR3 totals 13 residues. Unmatched junction bases numbered 3, after V lost 2 bases and J lost 7 bases. CDR1 SGHRS and CDR2 YFSETQ come from the germline V gene. Here the CDR3 reads CASSLQGNQPQHF. CDR3 in DNA: TGCGCCAGCAGCTTACAGGGGAACCAGCCCCAGCATTTT.

This clone has a handful of counts. The chain links TRBV7-9 to TRBJ1-6; TRBD1 matches 11 bases. V lost 5 bases, J lost 10 bases, and 7 bases stayed unmatched. Germline lookup yields CDR1 SEHNR and CDR2 FQNEAQ (reference sequence). This CDR3 has 15 amino acids. The CDR3 DNA reads TGTGCCAGCAGCCCCCTTTGGGACAGGGGGTCACCCCTCCACTTT. Its translation: CASSPLWDRGSPLHF.

This clone occurred a few times. The genes are TRBV6-1 and TRBJ1-2; perhaps TRBD1 as D (5 bases). Looked up from germline, CDR1 is MNHNS and CDR2 is SASEGT. V shed 2 bases and J shed 4 bases, with 8 bases lying between them. The CDR3 has 13 amino acids. CDR3 protein: CASSERGAYGYTF. Here the CDR3 DNA reads TGTGCCAGCAGTGAAAGGGGAGCCTATGGCTACACCTTC.

This clone has a handful of counts. The J gene is TRBJ2-7, the V gene TRBV18; D assignment may be TRBD1 or TRBD2 (5 bases each). Germline CDR1 is KGHSH and CDR2 is LQKENI. Trimming removed 6 bases from V and 2 bases from J, with 14 bases in between. The CDR3 totals 14 residues. CDR3 DNA: TGTGCCAGCTCCACCCGGGACGGGACCTACGAGCAGTACTTC. Translation gives CASSTRDGTYEQYF.

This chain links TRBV5-4 with TRBJ2-2, with TRBD2 identical over 8 bases. The junction had 2 bases not matched to a gene; V was cut back by 0 bases and J by 1 base. CDR1 is SGHNT and CDR2 is YYREEE in the germline V gene (reference sequence). This CDR3 spans 16 amino acids. The CDR3 reads CASSLGLAGNTGELFF. DNA for the CDR3: TGTGCCAGCAGCTTGGGGCTAGCGGGGAACACCGGGGAGCTGTTTTTT.

This clone was seen only a few times. V gene TRBV4-2 combines with J gene TRBJ1-2, with TRBD1 as a possible D gene (6 bases). The CDR3 consists of 15 residues. Between the trimmed V and J ends, which lost 0 bases and 4 bases, there was a span of 12 bases. The germline gives CDR1 LGHNA, CDR2 YNFKEQ. The CDR3 sequence: CASSQDGAGVYGYTF. In DNA, the CDR3 is TGTGCCAGCAGCCAAGATGGGGCAGGGGTCTATGGCTACACCTTC.

The chain employs TRBV2 and TRBJ1-5; D possibly corresponds to TRBD1 (6 bases). Trimming took 6 bases from V and 2 from J, leaving 11 bases between them. Germline V gene sequence: CDR1 SNHLY, CDR2 FYNNEI. CDR3 length equals 14 residues. The DNA of the CDR3 is TGTGCCAGCAGCACTCGACAGGGCAATCAGCCCCAGCATTTT. This translates into CASSTRQGNQPQHF.

V gene TRBV5-1 combines with J gene TRBJ2-1; 12 nucleotides align to TRBD1. The germline CDR1 and CDR2 sequences are SGHRS and YFSETQ. J gave up 6 bases and V 4 bases, and 8 bases lay outside the gene matches. This CDR3 contains 16 residues. The CDR3 loop is CASSPLGQGAVNEQFF. The CDR3 bases are TGCGCCAGCAGCCCCCTGGGACAGGGGGCGGTCAATGAGCAGTTCTTC.

This clone was found a few times. The chain employs TRBV29-1 and TRBJ2-7; no clear D gene. Trimming took off 7 bases at V and 5 bases at J, with 21 bases between the two ends. Germline V gene sequence: CDR1 SQVTM, CDR2 ANQGSEA. CDR3 size: 14 residues. For the CDR3, the DNA is TGCAGCGCTACGAAAAGTCAGGTACGGAACGAGCAGTACTTC. Residues: CSATKSQVRNEQYF.

CDR3 in DNA: TGTGCCTGGAGTCGGGGCATTGCGGGTACGCAGTATTTT. Protein product: CAWSRGIAGTQYF. The chain links TRBV30 to TRBJ2-3; D is tentatively TRBD1 or TRBD2 (5 bases each). The CDR3 consists of 13 residues. CDR1 GTSNPN and CDR2 SVGIG come from the germline V gene (reference sequence). Trimming shortened V by 2 bases and J by 8 bases, and 14 bases separated the two germline ends. Full variable domain (remainder filled in from reference TRBV30 and TRBJ2-3): SQTIHQWPATLVQPVGSPLSLECTVEGTSNPNLYWYRQAAGRGLQLLFYSVGIGQISSEVPQNLSASRPQDRQFILSSKKLLLSDSGFYLCAWSRGIAGTQYFGPGTRLTVL.

This clone was detected a few times. The V call is TRBV28, the J call TRBJ2-5; D call uncertain. Between the trimmed V and J ends, which lost 0 bases and 2 bases, there was a span of 4 bases. In germline, CDR1 is MDHEN, CDR2 SYDVKM. The CDR3 has 13 residues. In DNA form, the CDR3 reads TGTGCCAGCAGTTTATGGAAGCAAGAGACCCAGTACTTC. Its protein is CASSLWKQETQYF.

The J gene is TRBJ2-2, the V gene TRBV2; 7 bases fit TRBD2. Germline CDR1 SNHLY, CDR2 FYNNEI. The V and J ends lost 5 bases and 4 bases, in that order; junction bases with no gene match: 1. CDR3 length: 13 residues. This chain's CDR3 is CASSRTSTGELFF. The CDR3 DNA reads as TGTGCCAGCAGTCGGACTAGCACCGGGGAGCTGTTTTTT.

In this sample, this clone turned up a few times. J is TRBJ2-7 and V is TRBV10-3, with a weak D call TRBD1 (6 bases). The CDR3 consists of 14 residues. CDR1 and CDR2 (germline): ENHRY, SYGVKD. Trimming took 4 bases from V and 2 from J, leaving 12 bases between them. The CDR3 is CAISGQDRPYEQYF. In nucleotides, the CDR3 is TGTGCCATCAGTGGACAGGACAGACCCTACGAGCAGTACTTC.

Comments on this clone: The identical CDR3 is also encoded by other nucleotide sequences in the sample. This chain links TRBV7-3 with TRBJ2-1; the match to TRBD2 covers 11 bases. Per germline, CDR1 SGHTA and CDR2 FQGTGA. V lost 4 bases and J lost 6; bases outside the gene matches: 5. The CDR3 sequence is 15 residues long. The CDR3: CASSSSSGGLNEQFF. Written as DNA, the CDR3 is TGTGCCAGCAGCTCGTCTAGCGGGGGGCTCAATGAGCAGTTCTTC. Based on the CDR3 plus reference TRBV7-3 and TRBJ2-1, the full variable domain is GAGVSQTPSNKVTEKGKYVELRCDPISGHTALYWYRQSLGQGPEFLIYFQGTGAADDSGLPNDRFFAVRPEGSVSTLKIQRTERGDSAVYLCASSSSSGGLNEQFFGPGTRLTVL.

The rearrangement uses TRBV30 and TRBJ1-2; D not resolved. The germline V gene has CDR1 GTSNPN and CDR2 SVGIG (reference sequence). The CDR3 runs to 12 residues. V was shortened by 4 bases and J by 1 base, with 7 bases between the two germline ends. CDR3 sequence: CAWTTNNYGYTF. The CDR3 region has the DNA TGTGCCTGGACTACAAATAACTATGGCTACACCTTC.

This clone was seen a handful of times. This rearrangement joins TRBV29-1 to TRBJ1-1; no definite D call. CDR3 size: 13 residues. Germline CDR1 SQVTM, CDR2 ANQGSEA. Trimming took 7 bases from V and 2 from J, leaving 14 bases between them. The CDR3 region has the DNA TGCAGCGCTGAGACGGCACCCAACACTGAAGCTTTCTTT. As protein: CSAETAPNTEAFF.

This clone appeared a few times. The V call is TRBV2, the J call TRBJ1-5; D is ambiguous. CDR1 and CDR2 from the germline V gene are SNHLY and FYNNEI. Trimming pared 4 bases from V and 1 base from J, leaving 8 bases between. This CDR3 is built from 14 residues. DNA for the CDR3: TGTGCCAGCAGTGCGGGGAGGAGCAATCAGCCCCAGCATTTT. Encoded protein: CASSAGRSNQPQHF.

The chain has TRBV5-4 and TRBJ2-5; 8 nucleotides align to TRBD2. This CDR3 contains 15 residues. Germline V gene lookup returns CDR1 SGHNT and CDR2 YYREEE (reference sequence). The V segment lost 4 bases and the J segment 3 bases; nucleotides outside the gene matches: 8. CDR3 coding DNA: TGTGCCAGCAGCACGGGGGGGAATACAAAAGAGACCCAGTACTTC. Translating gives CASSTGGNTKETQYF.

This clone was observed a few times. This chain connects TRBV15 to TRBJ1-1, with D maybe TRBD1 (5 bases). The CDR3 loop spans 14 amino acids. CDR1 and CDR2 (germline): LNHNV, YYDKDF (reference sequence). V was trimmed by 0 bases and J by 6 bases, leaving 11 bases between them. This CDR3 is CATSRDYQGPEAFF. CDR3 bases: TGTGCCACCAGCAGAGATTATCAGGGTCCTGAAGCTTTCTTT.

This clone was seen a few times. The chain is built from TRBV7-8 and TRBJ2-7; 9 positions agree with TRBD1. The V gene end was trimmed by 5 bases and the J gene end by 3 bases; junction bases not matched to a gene: 8. This CDR3 spans 15 amino acids. Germline V gene data show CDR1 as SGHVS and CDR2 as FQNEAQ. The CDR3: CASSAPDRGLYEQYF. Here the CDR3 DNA reads TGTGCCAGCAGCGCCCCGGACAGGGGACTCTACGAGCAGTACTTC.

The chain uses TRBV25-1 and TRBJ2-7; TRBD1 is a possible D gene (6 bases). This CDR3 is built from 14 residues. Trimming took 5 bases from V and 5 from J, leaving 16 bases between them. The germline gives CDR1 MGHDK, CDR2 SYGVNS. The CDR3 DNA reads as TGTGCCAGCAGTCCATCCAGGGGAGTGGACGAGCAGTACTTC. As protein: CASSPSRGVDEQYF.

This clone occurred a few times. The rearrangement links TRBV28 to TRBJ1-5, with D hard to call. Trimming cost V 10 bases and J 1 base, with 14 bases left between them. CDR3 size: 14 residues. In germline, CDR1 is MDHEN, CDR2 SYDVKM. In DNA, the CDR3 is TGTGCCACGGGATGGCGGCCGAGCAATCAGCCCCAGCATTTT. It is translated as CATGWRPSNQPQHF.

V is TRBV5-5 and J is TRBJ1-2; 9 bases are shared with TRBD1. This CDR3 has 12 amino acids. V dropped 7 bases and J dropped 9; count of bases not matched to a gene: 7. Looked up from germline, CDR1 is SGHKS and CDR2 is YYEKEE (reference sequence). DNA for the CDR3: TGTGCCAGCGACCGGGACAGGGCGCGCTACACCTTC. Its protein is CASDRDRARYTF.